This T cell receptor (beta chain) was sequenced in a study of blood T cell repertoires in COVID-19. About the research overall: Donors in the United States, Italy and Spain gave samples during acute or convalescent COVID-19. In each case, the material was cDNA or gDNA derived from T cells, B-cell-depleted T cells, or PBMCs.

In the original processing: It was from reference gene primer amplification that nucleated cell counts were estimated. Sequencing was performed with immunoSEQ multiplex PCR; in TCRdb, only in-frame clones are kept and a portion is missing. The V and J calls and clone size come from that table; D and trimming were worked out from the DNA. The sample comprises about 190,000 clones, about three quarters of which are singletons, and about 2.8% rests with the top ten. This clone was seen only a few times. V lost 2 bases and J lost 6, with 12 bases in between. Germline V gene sequence: CDR1 KGHDR, CDR2 SFDVKD. This CDR3 has 15 amino acids.

The clonotype was recovered from a woman older than 75 with active or convalescent COVID-19. Sequencing input: peripheral blood. This chain links TRBV24-1 with TRBJ1-4, with unresolved D. DNA of the CDR3: TGTGCCACCAGTGATTCCGGGTACGGGGATGAAAAACTGTTTTTT. This codes for CATSDSGYGDEKLFF.